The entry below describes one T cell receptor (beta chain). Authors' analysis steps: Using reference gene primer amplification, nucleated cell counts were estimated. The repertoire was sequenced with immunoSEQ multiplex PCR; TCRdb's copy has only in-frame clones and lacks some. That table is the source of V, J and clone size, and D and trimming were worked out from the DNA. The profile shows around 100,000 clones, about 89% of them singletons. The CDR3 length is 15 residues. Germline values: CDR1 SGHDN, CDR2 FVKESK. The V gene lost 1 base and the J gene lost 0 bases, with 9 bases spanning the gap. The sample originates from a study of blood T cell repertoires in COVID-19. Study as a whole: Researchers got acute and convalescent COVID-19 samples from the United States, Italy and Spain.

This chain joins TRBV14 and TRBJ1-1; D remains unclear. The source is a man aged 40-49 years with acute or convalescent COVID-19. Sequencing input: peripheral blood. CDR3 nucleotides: TGTGCCAGCAGCCAAGTTGCCAGTTTGAACACTGAAGCTTTCTTT. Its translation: CASSQVASLNTEAFF. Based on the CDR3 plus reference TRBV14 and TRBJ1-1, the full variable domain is EAGVTQFPSHSVIEKGQTVTLRCDPISGHDNLYWYRRVMGKEIKFLLHFVKESKQDESGMPNNRFLAERTGGTYSTLKVQPAELEDSGVYFCASSQVASLNTEAFFGQGTRLTVV.